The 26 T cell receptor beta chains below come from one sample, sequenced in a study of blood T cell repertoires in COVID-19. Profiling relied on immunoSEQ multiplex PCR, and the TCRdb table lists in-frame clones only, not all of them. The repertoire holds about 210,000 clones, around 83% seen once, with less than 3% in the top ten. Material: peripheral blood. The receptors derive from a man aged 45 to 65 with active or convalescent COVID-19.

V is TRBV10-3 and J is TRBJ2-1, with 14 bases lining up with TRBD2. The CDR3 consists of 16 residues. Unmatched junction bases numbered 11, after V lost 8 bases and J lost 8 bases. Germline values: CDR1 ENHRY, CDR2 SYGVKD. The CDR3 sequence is CAIESGTSGSIDEQFF. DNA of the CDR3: TGTGCCATCGAGTCCGGGACTAGCGGGAGTATCGATGAGCAGTTCTTC.

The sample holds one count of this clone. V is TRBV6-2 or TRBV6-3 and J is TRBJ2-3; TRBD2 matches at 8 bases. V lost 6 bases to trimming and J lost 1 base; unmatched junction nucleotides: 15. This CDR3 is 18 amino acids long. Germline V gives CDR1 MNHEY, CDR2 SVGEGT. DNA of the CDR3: TGTGCCAGCAGCCGGATACGAACTTCGACTAGCGGCACAGATACGCAGTATTTT. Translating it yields CASSRIRTSTSGTDTQYF.

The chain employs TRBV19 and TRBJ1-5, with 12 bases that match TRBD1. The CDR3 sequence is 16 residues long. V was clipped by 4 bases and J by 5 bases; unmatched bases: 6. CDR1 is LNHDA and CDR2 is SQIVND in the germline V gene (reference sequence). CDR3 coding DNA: TGTGCCAGTAGTAGGGACAGGGGGCTCCCCGATCAGCCCCAGCATTTT. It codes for CASSRDRGLPDQPQHF.

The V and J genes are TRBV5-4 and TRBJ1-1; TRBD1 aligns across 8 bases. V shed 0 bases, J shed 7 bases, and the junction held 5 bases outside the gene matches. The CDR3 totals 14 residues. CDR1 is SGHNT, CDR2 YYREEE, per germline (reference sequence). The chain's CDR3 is CASSLGQGAGEAFF. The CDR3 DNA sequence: TGTGCCAGCAGCTTGGGCCAGGGGGCTGGTGAAGCTTTCTTT. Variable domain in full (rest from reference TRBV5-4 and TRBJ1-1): ETGVTQSPTHLIKTRGQQVTLRCSSQSGHNTVSWYQQALGQGPQFIFQYYREEENGRGNFPPRFSGLQFPNYSSELNVNALELDDSALYLCASSLGQGAGEAFFGQGTRLTVV.

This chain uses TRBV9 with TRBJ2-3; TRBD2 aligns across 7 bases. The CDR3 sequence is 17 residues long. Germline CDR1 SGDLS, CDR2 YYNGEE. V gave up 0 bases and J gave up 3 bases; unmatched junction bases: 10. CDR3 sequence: CASSVVLEAGMTDTQYF. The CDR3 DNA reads TGTGCCAGCAGCGTAGTATTGGAAGCGGGAATGACAGATACGCAGTATTTT.

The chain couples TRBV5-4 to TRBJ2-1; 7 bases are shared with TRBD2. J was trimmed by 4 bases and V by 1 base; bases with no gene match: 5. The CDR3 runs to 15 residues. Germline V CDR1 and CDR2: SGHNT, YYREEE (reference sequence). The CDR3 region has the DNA TGTGCCAGCAGCTTGCGGCAAGCGGGATACAATGAGCAGTTCTTC. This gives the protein CASSLRQAGYNEQFF.

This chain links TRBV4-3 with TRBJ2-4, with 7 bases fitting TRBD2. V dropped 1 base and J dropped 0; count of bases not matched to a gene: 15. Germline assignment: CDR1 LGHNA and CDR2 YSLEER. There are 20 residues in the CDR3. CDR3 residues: CASSQAGGTAGQLAKNIQYF. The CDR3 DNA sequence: TGCGCCAGCAGCCAAGCGGGGGGAACGGCAGGGCAATTAGCCAAAAACATTCAGTACTTC.

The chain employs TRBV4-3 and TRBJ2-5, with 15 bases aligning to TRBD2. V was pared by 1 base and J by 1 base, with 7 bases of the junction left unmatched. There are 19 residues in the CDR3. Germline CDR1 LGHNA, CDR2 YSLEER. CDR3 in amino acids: CASSQGTSGGAAGQETQYF. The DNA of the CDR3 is TGCGCCAGCAGCCAAGGGACTAGCGGGGGGGCAGCAGGCCAAGAGACCCAGTACTTC.

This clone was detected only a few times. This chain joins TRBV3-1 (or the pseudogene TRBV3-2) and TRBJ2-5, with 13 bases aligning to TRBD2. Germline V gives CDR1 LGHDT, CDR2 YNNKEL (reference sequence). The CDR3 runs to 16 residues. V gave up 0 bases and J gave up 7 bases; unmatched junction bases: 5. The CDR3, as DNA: TGTGCCAGCAGCCAAGACGGGACTAGCGGGGTCGGGACCCAGTACTTC. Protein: CASSQDGTSGVGTQYF.

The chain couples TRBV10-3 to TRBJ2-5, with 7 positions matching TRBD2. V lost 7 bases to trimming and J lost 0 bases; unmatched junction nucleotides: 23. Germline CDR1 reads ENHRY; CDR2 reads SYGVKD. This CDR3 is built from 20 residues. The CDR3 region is CAITKTPLEPSGSYQETQYF. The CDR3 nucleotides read TGTGCCATCACCAAAACTCCCCTAGAGCCTAGCGGCTCGTACCAAGAGACCCAGTACTTC.

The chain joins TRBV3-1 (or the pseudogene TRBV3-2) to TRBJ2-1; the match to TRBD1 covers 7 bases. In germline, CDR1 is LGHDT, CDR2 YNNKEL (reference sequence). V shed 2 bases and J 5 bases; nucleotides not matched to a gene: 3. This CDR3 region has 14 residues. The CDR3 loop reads CASSQWDRDNEQFF. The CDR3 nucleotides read TGTGCCAGCAGCCAATGGGACAGAGACAATGAGCAGTTCTTC.

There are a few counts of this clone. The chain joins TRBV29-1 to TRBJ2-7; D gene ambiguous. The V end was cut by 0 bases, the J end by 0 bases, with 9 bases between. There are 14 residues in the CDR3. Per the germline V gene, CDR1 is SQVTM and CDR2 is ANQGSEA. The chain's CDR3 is CSVEDRRLSYEQYF. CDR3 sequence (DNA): TGCAGCGTTGAAGATCGCCGACTCTCCTACGAGCAGTACTTC.

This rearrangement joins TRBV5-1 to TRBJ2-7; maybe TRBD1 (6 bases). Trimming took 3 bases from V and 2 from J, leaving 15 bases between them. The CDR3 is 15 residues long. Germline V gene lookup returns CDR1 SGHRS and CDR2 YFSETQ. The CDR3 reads CASSWSSGQTYEQYF. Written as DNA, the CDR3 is TGCGCCAGCAGCTGGAGCTCAGGACAGACCTACGAGCAGTACTTC.

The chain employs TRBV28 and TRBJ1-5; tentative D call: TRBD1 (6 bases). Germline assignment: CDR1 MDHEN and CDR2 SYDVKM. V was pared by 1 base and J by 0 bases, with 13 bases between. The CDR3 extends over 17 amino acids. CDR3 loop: CASSLSTTGNSNQPQHF. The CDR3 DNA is TGTGCCAGCAGTTTATCGACCACAGGGAATAGCAATCAGCCCCAGCATTTT.

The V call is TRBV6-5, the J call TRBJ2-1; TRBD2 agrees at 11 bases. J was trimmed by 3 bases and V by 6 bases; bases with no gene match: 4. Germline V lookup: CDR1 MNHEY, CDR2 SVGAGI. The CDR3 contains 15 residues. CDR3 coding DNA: TGTGCCAGCAGCTTGGGACTAGCGGTCTACAATGAGCAGTTCTTC. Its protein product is CASSLGLAVYNEQFF.

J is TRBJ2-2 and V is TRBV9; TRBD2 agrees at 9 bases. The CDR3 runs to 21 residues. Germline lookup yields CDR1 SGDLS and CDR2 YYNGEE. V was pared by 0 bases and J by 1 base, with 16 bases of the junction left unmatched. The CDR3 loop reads CASSVDLRTSVNWGNTGELFF. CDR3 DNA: TGTGCCAGCAGCGTAGATTTGAGGACTAGCGTCAATTGGGGGAACACCGGGGAGCTGTTTTTT.

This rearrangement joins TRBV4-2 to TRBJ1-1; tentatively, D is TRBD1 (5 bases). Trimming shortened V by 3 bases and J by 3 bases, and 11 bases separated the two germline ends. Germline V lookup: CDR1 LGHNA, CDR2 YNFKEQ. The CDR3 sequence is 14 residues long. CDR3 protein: CASSHPGGDTEAFF. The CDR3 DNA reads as TGTGCCAGCAGCCACCCCGGGGGAGACACTGAAGCTTTCTTT.

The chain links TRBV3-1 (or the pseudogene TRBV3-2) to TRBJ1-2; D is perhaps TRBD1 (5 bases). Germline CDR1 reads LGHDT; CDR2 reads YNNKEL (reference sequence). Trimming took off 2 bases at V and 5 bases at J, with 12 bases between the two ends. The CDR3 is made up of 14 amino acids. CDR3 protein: CASSQKGIEYGYTF. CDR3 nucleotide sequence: TGTGCCAGCAGCCAAAAGGGGATCGAGTATGGCTACACCTTC.

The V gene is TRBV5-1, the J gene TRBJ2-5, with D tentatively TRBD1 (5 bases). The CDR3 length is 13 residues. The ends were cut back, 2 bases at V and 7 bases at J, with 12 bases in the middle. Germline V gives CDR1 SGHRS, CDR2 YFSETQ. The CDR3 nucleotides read TGCGCCAGCAGCTTACAGGACCTCCGGACCCAGTACTTC. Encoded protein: CASSLQDLRTQYF. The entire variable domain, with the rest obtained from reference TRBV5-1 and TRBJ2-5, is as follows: KAGVTQTPRYLIKTRGQQVTLSCSPISGHRSVSWYQQTPGQGLQFLFEYFSETQRNKGNFPGRFSGRQFSNSRSEMNVSTLELGDSALYLCASSLQDLRTQYFGPGTRLLVL.

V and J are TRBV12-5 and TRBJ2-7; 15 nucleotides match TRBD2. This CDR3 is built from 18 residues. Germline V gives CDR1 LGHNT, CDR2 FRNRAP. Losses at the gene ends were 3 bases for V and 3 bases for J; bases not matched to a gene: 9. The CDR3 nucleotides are TGTGCTAGTGGTTTCCCCCCCGGGACTAGCGGGGGGTACTACGAGCAGTACTTC. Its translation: CASGFPPGTSGGYYEQYF.

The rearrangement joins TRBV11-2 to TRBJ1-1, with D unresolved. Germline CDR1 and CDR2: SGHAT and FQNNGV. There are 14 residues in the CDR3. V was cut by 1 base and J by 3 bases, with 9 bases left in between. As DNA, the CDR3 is TGTGCCAGCAGCTTAGCTCCGGGATACACTGAAGCTTTCTTT. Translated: CASSLAPGYTEAFF.

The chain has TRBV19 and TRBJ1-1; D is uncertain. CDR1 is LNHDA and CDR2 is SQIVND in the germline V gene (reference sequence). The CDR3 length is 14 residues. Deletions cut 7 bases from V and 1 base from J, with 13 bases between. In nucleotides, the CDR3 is TGTGCCAGTAATGTGGTAGGAGGGAACACTGAAGCTTTCTTT. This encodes CASNVVGGNTEAFF.

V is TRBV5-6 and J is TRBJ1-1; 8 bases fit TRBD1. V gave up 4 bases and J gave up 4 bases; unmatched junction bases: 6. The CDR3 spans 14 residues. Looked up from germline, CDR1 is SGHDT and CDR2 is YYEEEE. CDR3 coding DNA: TGTGCCAGCAGCATCTGGACAGGGCCCACTGAAGCTTTCTTT. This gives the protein CASSIWTGPTEAFF.

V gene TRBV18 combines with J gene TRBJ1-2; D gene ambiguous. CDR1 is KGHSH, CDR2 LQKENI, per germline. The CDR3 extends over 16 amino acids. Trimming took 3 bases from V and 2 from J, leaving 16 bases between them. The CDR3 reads CASSPSSSGYNYGYTF. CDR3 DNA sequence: TGTGCCAGCTCACCCTCGTCCTCGGGGTACAACTATGGCTACACCTTC.

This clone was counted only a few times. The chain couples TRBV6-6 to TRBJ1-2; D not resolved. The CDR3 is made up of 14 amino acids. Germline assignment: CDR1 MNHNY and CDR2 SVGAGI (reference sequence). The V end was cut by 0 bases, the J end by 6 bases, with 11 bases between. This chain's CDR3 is CASSYSSGQDGYTF. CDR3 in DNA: TGTGCCAGCAGTTACTCGAGCGGGCAGGATGGCTACACCTTC.

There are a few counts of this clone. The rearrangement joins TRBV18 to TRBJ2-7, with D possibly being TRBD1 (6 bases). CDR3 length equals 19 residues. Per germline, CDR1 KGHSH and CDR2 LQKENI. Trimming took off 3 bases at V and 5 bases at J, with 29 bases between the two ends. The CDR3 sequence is CASSPLPRYSLGAFNEQYF. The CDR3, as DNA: TGTGCCAGCTCACCCCTACCACGTTACTCGTTGGGGGCATTCAACGAGCAGTACTTC.